The 5 T cell receptor beta chains below come from one sample, sequenced in a study of blood T cell repertoires in COVID-19. Method: immunoSEQ multiplex PCR; TCRdb's copy keeps in-frame clones and lacks some. The data contain 40,000 or so clones, around four fifths of them seen just once; the ten biggest clones take up around 5%. What was sequenced was peripheral blood. The receptors were gathered from a middle-aged man with active COVID-19.

The chain recombines TRBV7-8 with TRBJ2-1, with D perhaps TRBD1 (6 bases). Germline V gene lookup returns CDR1 SGHVS and CDR2 FQNEAQ. The V end was cut by 1 base, the J end by 6 bases, with 10 bases between. The CDR3 spans 14 residues. CDR3 sequence (DNA): TGTGCCAGCAGCTTAGTAGGGACACCCAATGAGCAGTTCTTC. Translated: CASSLVGTPNEQFF.

This clone was recorded only once. CDR3 nucleotide sequence: TGCGCCAGCAGCCAAGGGACAGGTGAAGCTTTCTTT. Protein sequence: CASSQGTGEAFF. The gene calls are TRBV4-1 and TRBJ1-1; 7 bases map to TRBD1. With V trimmed by 1 base and J by 7 bases, 0 bases remained unmatched. This CDR3 spans 12 amino acids. Germline-derived CDR1 and CDR2 are MGHRA and YSYEKL.

The chain couples TRBV24-1 to TRBJ2-3; 9 nucleotides agree with TRBD2. CDR1 and CDR2 from the germline V gene are KGHDR and SFDVKD. J was trimmed by 2 bases and V by 0 bases; bases with no gene match: 5. The CDR3 runs 17 residues. As DNA, the CDR3 is TGTGCCACCAGTGATTTGCGGCGGGGGGGGCACACAGATACGCAGTATTTT. Protein sequence: CATSDLRRGGHTDTQYF.

This clone was seen once. The chain joins TRBV6-5 to TRBJ1-2, with TRBD1 matching 7 bases. CDR3 size: 13 residues. The germline gives CDR1 MNHEY, CDR2 SVGAGI. V dropped 4 bases and J dropped 2; count of bases not matched to a gene: 1. The CDR3 here is CASSSTGNYGYTF. The CDR3 bases are TGTGCCAGCAGTTCGACAGGGAACTATGGCTACACCTTC.

This clone was detected once. The rearrangement joins TRBV12-5 to TRBJ2-7, with 11 bases matching TRBD1. The junction had 10 bases not matched to a gene; V was cut back by 1 base and J by 5 bases. There are 17 residues in the CDR3. Germline V gene sequence: CDR1 LGHNT, CDR2 FRNRAP. CDR3 amino acids: CASGLDPSRDRGDEQYF. The CDR3 region has the DNA TGTGCTAGTGGTTTGGATCCATCCCGGGACAGGGGGGACGAGCAGTACTTC.